These 9 T cell receptor beta chains came from one sample sequenced in a study of control samples from healthy donors and cancer patients. TCRdb's copy holds only in-frame clones and misses some; the assay was immunoSEQ multiplex PCR. The table lists tens of thousands of clones, approximately 90% of them singletons. The specimen sequenced was PBMCs. The receptors here all came from a woman aged 60 to 75 with head and neck cancer.

V is TRBV29-1 and J is TRBJ2-5; no firm D call. CDR3 length: 12 residues. CDR1 is SQVTM and CDR2 is ANQGSEA in the germline V gene. V lost 2 bases and J 4 bases, leaving 8 bases between the germline ends. CDR3 amino acids: CSVEPGPETQYF. The CDR3 coding sequence is TGCAGCGTTGAACCGGGCCCAGAGACCCAGTACTTC.

The rearrangement uses TRBV30 and TRBJ2-7; no clear D. Trimming removed 0 bases at V and 6 bases at J, with 12 bases between. Germline V gives CDR1 GTSNPN, CDR2 SVGIG (reference sequence). The length of the CDR3 is 13 residues. In DNA form, the CDR3 reads TGTGCCTGGAGTGTTGATCCAACCGGCGAGCAGTACTTC. Translating gives CAWSVDPTGEQYF.

Here the CDR3 reads CASSLQGAGDTEAFF. The CDR3, as DNA: TGTGCCAGCAGCCTACAGGGGGCCGGGGACACTGAAGCTTTCTTT. This chain joins TRBV6-5 and TRBJ1-1; 9 nucleotides line up with TRBD1. Trimming removed 6 bases from V and 3 bases from J; junction bases left unmatched: 8. The germline V gene encodes CDR1 MNHEY and CDR2 SVGAGI. There are 15 residues in the CDR3.

The chain carries TRBV27 and TRBJ2-7, with D unresolved. Germline CDR1 reads MNHEY; CDR2 reads SMNVEV (reference sequence). V was pared by 5 bases and J by 5 bases, with 19 bases between. This CDR3 comprises 15 residues. Written as DNA, the CDR3 is TGTGCCAGCAGTGGACGAGACCGCCTCTCGGACGAGCAGTACTTC. Its translation is CASSGRDRLSDEQYF.

The chain joins TRBV18 to TRBJ1-1, with D uncertain. Germline loops: CDR1 KGHSH, CDR2 LQKENI. V was clipped by 2 bases and J by 1 base, with 5 bases between them. The CDR3 is 13 residues long. CDR3 sequence: CASSPTRNTEAFF. Here the CDR3 DNA reads TGTGCCAGCTCACCAACGAGGAACACTGAAGCTTTCTTT.

The chain joins TRBV7-6 to TRBJ2-3, with 9 bases lining up with TRBD2. V gave up 1 base and J gave up 3 bases; unmatched junction bases: 5. The CDR3 consists of 16 residues. The germline gives CDR1 SGHVS, CDR2 FNYEAQ. CDR3 protein: CASSLVVAGVTDTQYF. CDR3 DNA sequence: TGTGCCAGCAGCTTAGTAGTAGCGGGAGTAACAGATACGCAGTATTTT.

CDR3 region: CASSGQRSEQFF. DNA for the CDR3: TGTGCCAGCAGTGGACAGAGGAGTGAGCAGTTCTTC. The rearrangement joins TRBV12-3 or TRBV12-4 to TRBJ2-1; TRBD1 is a possible D gene (6 bases). Trimming removed 5 bases from V and 9 bases from J, with 11 bases in between. The CDR3 length is 12 residues.

Here the CDR3 reads CASSFPGQTYEQYF. Here the CDR3 DNA reads TGCGCCAGCAGCTTTCCGGGACAGACCTACGAGCAGTACTTC. The gene calls are TRBV5-1 and TRBJ2-7, with 7 bases that match TRBD1. This CDR3 is 14 amino acids long. Looked up from germline, CDR1 is SGHRS and CDR2 is YFSETQ. V trimming: 2 bases; J trimming: 2 bases; junction bases outside the gene matches: 4.

The rearrangement links TRBV5-1 to TRBJ2-4; D is possibly TRBD1 or TRBD2 (5 bases each). CDR3 length: 16 residues. Germline V gene lookup returns CDR1 SGHRS and CDR2 YFSETQ. V lost 0 bases and J lost 0, with 10 bases in between. CDR3 amino acids: CASSLDGTGAKNIQYF. The CDR3 nucleotides are TGCGCCAGCAGCTTGGATGGGACGGGAGCCAAAAACATTCAGTACTTC.